These T cell receptor beta chains were read from a single sample in a study of identical twins. One entry per CDR3 protein, called by TCRdb with MiXCR from the 5' RACE reads. The sample shows some 600,000 distinct CDR3 sequences, about 7.1% of them seen only once. The sample also formed part of further work on yellow fever vaccine responses in identical twins.

The sequencing input was PBMCs. The receptors here all came from a woman aged 18 to 35 in good health. CDR3s include the opening cysteine and the closing phenylalanine or tryptophan. A D gene is named only where the DNA matches it firmly. Clone size is not always given. Where it is, it says once, few, many or a class for expanded clones.

v_gene	d_gene	j_gene	abundance	CDR3nt	CDR3aa
TRBV12-3/TRBV12-4	-	TRBJ2-5	few	TGTGCCAGCAGTCCGACTGACCAGGGGACCCAGTACTTC	CASSPTDQGTQYF
TRBV3-1	TRBD1	TRBJ1-2	-	TGTGCCAGCAGCCCCCGGACAGGGGCTCGGTACACCTTC	CASSPRTGARYTF
TRBV5-6	TRBD1	TRBJ2-3	few	TGTGCCAGCAGCTTGGGAGGGGGCGGTGCAGATACGCAGTATTTT	CASSLGGGGADTQYF
TRBV5-4	TRBD2	TRBJ2-3	-	TGTGCCAGCAGCTTGATGGGGACTAGCAAACATACGCAGTATTTT	CASSLMGTSKHTQYF
TRBV5-6	-	TRBJ1-2	-	TGTGCCAGCAGCTTGGAGGGCGGGGACTATGGCTACACCTTC	CASSLEGGDYGYTF
TRBV5-1	TRBD1	TRBJ2-7	few	TGCGCCAGCAGCTTGGCTTACAGGGGTGGACCCTACGAGCAGTACTTC	CASSLAYRGGPYEQYF
TRBV3-1	-	TRBJ2-1	-	TGTGCCAGCAGCCCCACCCCCCGGCCGGTTGAGCAGTTCTTC	CASSPTPRPVEQFF
TRBV9	-	TRBJ1-4	-	TGTGCCAGCAGCGTAGGTGGAAGGGTTAGAGAAAAACTGTTTTTT	CASSVGGRVREKLFF
TRBV10-2	-	TRBJ1-1	-	TGCGCCAGACCTCAGGGTAGCGGCACTGAAGCTTTCTTT	CARPQGSGTEAFF
TRBV29-1	TRBD1	TRBJ1-2	few	TGCAGCGTTGCGGGGGGGGACAGGTTATATGGCTACACCTTC	CSVAGGDRLYGYTF
TRBV10-3	-	TRBJ2-7	few	TGTGCCATCAGTGAGAGTGACACTTCCTACGAGCAGTACTTC	CAISESDTSYEQYF
TRBV7-8	TRBD1	TRBJ1-3	many	TGTGCCAGCAGCCTATTCGGACAGGTTCGCTCTGGAAACACCATATATTTT	CASSLFGQVRSGNTIYF
TRBV24-1	TRBD2	TRBJ2-3	-	TGTGCCACCAGTGACCCTAGCGGGGGGACAGATACGCAGTATTTT	CATSDPSGGTDTQYF
TRBV11-1	TRBD2	TRBJ2-7	-	TGTGCCAGCAGCGCGTGGGCCGGGACTAGCGGGATCCCTTTCTCCTACGAGCAGTACTTC	CASSAWAGTSGIPFSYEQYF
TRBV7-8	TRBD2	TRBJ2-5	few	TGTGCCAGCAGAGGACTAGCCCCCCAAGAGACCCAGTACTTC	CASRGLAPQETQYF
TRBV5-1	-	TRBJ2-1	-	TGCGCCAGCAGCTTGGAACCCGGGCCCCCCTGGGGCAGCTCCTACAATGAGCAGTTCTTC	CASSLEPGPPWGSSYNEQFF
TRBV7-9	-	TRBJ2-2	few	TGTGCCAGCAGCTTAGCGGATTATGCGGGGGAGCTGTTTTTT	CASSLADYAGELFF
TRBV2	-	TRBJ2-3	few	TGTGCCAGCAGTGATAGACTACAAGATACGCAGTATTTT	CASSDRLQDTQYF
TRBV6-5	-	TRBJ1-3	many	TGTGCCAGCAGTTACTCTGCGGGGGACGGAAACACCATATATTTT	CASSYSAGDGNTIYF
TRBV4-1	-	TRBJ2-1	-	TGCGCCAGCAGCCAAGAGCCGGGACTTGACTACAATGAGCAGTTCTTC	CASSQEPGLDYNEQFF
TRBV15	TRBD1	TRBJ2-5	-	TGTGCCACCAGCGTGTCGACAGGGCCCCTCGAAGAGACCCAGTACTTC	CATSVSTGPLEETQYF
TRBV29-1	-	TRBJ2-1	few	TGCAGCGTGGACACAGGGGAGGGGAATGAGCAGTTCTTC	CSVDTGEGNEQFF
TRBV4-1	-	TRBJ2-3	-	TGCGCCAGCAGAGAGAGACTAGTGGGGGCAGATACGCAGTATTTT	CASRERLVGADTQYF
TRBV29-1	-	TRBJ1-2	-	TGCAGCGTTGCGAACAGATATGGCTACACCTTC	CSVANRYGYTF
TRBV6-2/TRBV6-3	-	TRBJ1-5	-	TGTGCCAGCAGCCAAGCCGGGATCCTTAGCAATCAGCCCCAGCATTTT	CASSQAGILSNQPQHF
TRBV11-2	-	TRBJ2-1	few	TGTGCCAGCAGCTTAGGGTCGCTGGGTAGACGGCAGTTCTTC	CASSLGSLGRRQFF
TRBV5-1	-	TRBJ1-1	many	TGCGCCAGCAGCTTGATTCAGGGTAGGGACACTGAAGCTTTCTTT	CASSLIQGRDTEAFF
TRBV4-1	-	TRBJ2-7	many	TGCGCCAGCAGCCAAGAAGTCTTTGGGACTCTTGGCGGGGAGCAGTACTTC	CASSQEVFGTLGGEQYF
TRBV29-1	TRBD1	TRBJ1-1	few	TGCAGCGCGGTTCGACAGGGGGTGAACACTGAAGCTTTCTTT	CSAVRQGVNTEAFF
TRBV4-1	-	TRBJ1-4	-	TGCGCCAGCAGCCACATGGGAGGGTTTAATGAAAAACTGTTTTTT	CASSHMGGFNEKLFF
TRBV20-1	TRBD2	TRBJ2-1	-	TGCAGTGCTTACAAAACCGGGACTAGCGGGAGCAATGAGCAGTTCTTC	CSAYKTGTSGSNEQFF
TRBV29-1	-	TRBJ2-5	few	TGCAGCGTTTTGGAACGGGCGGAGACCCAGTACTTC	CSVLERAETQYF
TRBV28	TRBD1	TRBJ1-4	-	TGTGCCAGCAGTTGGACAGGTATCCAGGAAAAACTGTTTTTT	CASSWTGIQEKLFF
TRBV6-2/TRBV6-3	TRBD2	TRBJ2-1	-	TGTGCCAGCAGCACGGGACTAGGATTCTACAATGAGCAGTTCTTC	CASSTGLGFYNEQFF
TRBV3-1	TRBD1	TRBJ2-1	-	TGTGCCAGCAGCCAAGATCTAGGACAGGGGTCCCATGAGCAGTTCTTC	CASSQDLGQGSHEQFF
TRBV6-1	-	TRBJ2-1	-	TGTGCCAGCAGTGATCCCCAGACAGGAAACAATGAGCAGTTCTTC	CASSDPQTGNNEQFF
TRBV15	TRBD2	TRBJ2-7	-	TGTGCCACCAGCAGAGGTCCAGCGGGAGACTCCTACGAGCAGTACTTC	CATSRGPAGDSYEQYF
TRBV5-6	-	TRBJ2-7	many	TGTGCCAGCAGCACCACTTCTAGCGAGCAGTACTTC	CASSTTSSEQYF
TRBV11-1	TRBD1	TRBJ2-1	few	TGTGCCAGCAGCTTACGGGACAGGGGGCTGGGTGAGCAGTTCTTC	CASSLRDRGLGEQFF
TRBV18	TRBD2	TRBJ2-1	few	TGTGCCAGCTCCAAAGGGACTAGCGGGAGTGAAACGACCTACAATGAGCAGTTCTTC	CASSKGTSGSETTYNEQFF
TRBV7-9	TRBD2	TRBJ2-7	few	TGTGCCAGCAGCGAGATGACTAGCGGGAACTACGAGCAGTACTTC	CASSEMTSGNYEQYF
TRBV11-3	TRBD2	TRBJ2-1	many	TGTGCCAGCAGCTTAGTGAGCGGGGGGGCTGGAGAGCAGTTCTTC	CASSLVSGGAGEQFF
TRBV24-1	-	TRBJ2-2	few	TGTGCCACCAGTGATCTAGCGCCCGGGGAGCTGTTTTTT	CATSDLAPGELFF
TRBV27	-	TRBJ2-1	many	TGTGCCAGCACTACCCAACAGGGAAGTGAGCAGTTCTTC	CASTTQQGSEQFF
TRBV12-3/TRBV12-4	TRBD2	TRBJ2-7	-	TGTGCCAGCAGCGGGACTAGCGGGAGCCTAAGAGCCATCGAGCAGTACTTC	CASSGTSGSLRAIEQYF
TRBV20-1	-	TRBJ2-2	-	TGCAGTGCTTCACTAGGGGGCGGGGAGCTGTTTTTT	CSASLGGGELFF
TRBV12-3/TRBV12-4	TRBD1	TRBJ2-3	many	TGTGCCAGCAGTTTTTCCCAGGGGGCAGATACGCAGTATTTT	CASSFSQGADTQYF
TRBV29-1	-	TRBJ2-1	few	TGCAGCGTGTATCCGGGACCAACCTACAATGAGCAGTTCTTC	CSVYPGPTYNEQFF
TRBV7-6	-	TRBJ2-3	few	TGTGCCAGCAGCCCAATCCCAGATACGCAGTATTTT	CASSPIPDTQYF
TRBV6-5	TRBD1	TRBJ1-1	-	TGTGCCAGCAGTTACAAGGGGGCCGGAGAGGCTTTCTTT	CASSYKGAGEAFF
TRBV5-1	TRBD2	TRBJ2-1	few	TGCGCCAGCAGCTTGGCCCTAGCGGGGGATTCCTACAATGAGCAGTTCTTC	CASSLALAGDSYNEQFF
TRBV6-1	-	TRBJ1-6	many	TGTGCCAGCAGTGAAGTGGGGCAGCTAAATTCACCCCTCCACTTT	CASSEVGQLNSPLHF
TRBV3-1	-	TRBJ1-1	-	TGTGCCAGCAGCGATACCGACAAGAACACTGAAGCTTTCTTT	CASSDTDKNTEAFF
TRBV20-1	-	TRBJ1-5	few	TGCAGTGCTCGACTAGGGACGGTTGGACAGCCCCAGCATTTT	CSARLGTVGQPQHF
TRBV15	TRBD1	TRBJ2-1	many	TGTGCCACCAGCGGACGGCGGACAGGGCAGACGTGGAATGAGCAGTTCTTC	CATSGRRTGQTWNEQFF